Described below is a single T cell receptor (beta chain) sequence and its context. This sample was included in a study of T cell changes during pregnancy in multiple sclerosis. The protocol was immunoSEQ multiplex PCR, while the TCRdb copy is restricted to in-frame clones and leaves out a portion. The sample lists tens of thousands of clones; 85% to 95% were seen once. The clonotype comes from a female donor with multiple sclerosis, enrolled in a pregnancy study. This specimen was peripheral blood, taken after pregnancy.

The CDR3 here is CASSLGQGRAYNEQFF. The DNA for the CDR3 is TGTGCCAGCAGCTTGGGTCAGGGTAGGGCCTACAATGAGCAGTTCTTC. The chain recombines TRBV5-6 with TRBJ2-1, with D possibly TRBD1 on 5 matching bases. Deletions cut 0 bases from V and 2 bases from J, with 12 bases between. In germline, CDR1 is SGHDT, CDR2 YYEEEE. The CDR3 is 16 residues long.